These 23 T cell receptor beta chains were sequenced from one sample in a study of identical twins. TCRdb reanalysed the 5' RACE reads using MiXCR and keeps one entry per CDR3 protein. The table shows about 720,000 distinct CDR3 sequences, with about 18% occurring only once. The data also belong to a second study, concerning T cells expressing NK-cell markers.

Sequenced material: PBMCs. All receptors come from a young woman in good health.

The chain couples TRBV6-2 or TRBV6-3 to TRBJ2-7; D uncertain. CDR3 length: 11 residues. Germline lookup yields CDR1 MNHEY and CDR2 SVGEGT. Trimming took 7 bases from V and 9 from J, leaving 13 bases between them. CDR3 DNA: TGTGCCAGCACCGGGCGGATTGGGCAGTACTTC. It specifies CASTGRIGQYF.

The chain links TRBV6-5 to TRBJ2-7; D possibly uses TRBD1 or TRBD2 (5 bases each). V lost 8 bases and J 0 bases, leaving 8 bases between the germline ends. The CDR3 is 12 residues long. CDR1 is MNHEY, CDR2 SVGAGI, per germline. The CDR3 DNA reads TGTGCCAGCGAGGGGACCTCCTACGAGCAGTACTTC. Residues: CASEGTSYEQYF.

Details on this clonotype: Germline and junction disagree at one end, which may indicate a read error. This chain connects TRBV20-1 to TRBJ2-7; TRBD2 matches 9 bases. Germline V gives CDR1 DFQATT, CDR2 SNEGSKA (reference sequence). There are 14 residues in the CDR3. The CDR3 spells CSAGKSGRTYQQYF. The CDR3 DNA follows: TGCAGTGCCGGAAAAAGCGGGAGGACCTACCAGCAGTACTTC.

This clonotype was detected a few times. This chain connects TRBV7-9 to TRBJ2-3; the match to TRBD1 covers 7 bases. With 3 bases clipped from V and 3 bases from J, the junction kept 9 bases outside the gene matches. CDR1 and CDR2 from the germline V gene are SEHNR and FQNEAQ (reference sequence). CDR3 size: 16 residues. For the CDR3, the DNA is TGTGCCAGCAGCTTCGACAGGGCCCCTAGTACAGATACGCAGTATTTT. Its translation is CASSFDRAPSTDTQYF.

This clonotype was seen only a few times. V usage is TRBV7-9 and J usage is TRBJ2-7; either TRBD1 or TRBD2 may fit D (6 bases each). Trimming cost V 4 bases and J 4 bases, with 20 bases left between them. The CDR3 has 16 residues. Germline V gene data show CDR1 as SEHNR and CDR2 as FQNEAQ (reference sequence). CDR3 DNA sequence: TGTGCCAGCAGCTCGGGGATAGGAATAGGGGGGTACGAGCAGTACTTC. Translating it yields CASSSGIGIGGYEQYF.

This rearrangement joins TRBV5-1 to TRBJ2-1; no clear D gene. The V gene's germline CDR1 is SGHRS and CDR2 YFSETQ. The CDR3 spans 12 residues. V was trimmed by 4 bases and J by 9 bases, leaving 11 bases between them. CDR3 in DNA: TGCGCCAGCAGCACCCAGGTGGGTGAGCAGTTCTTC. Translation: CASSTQVGEQFF.

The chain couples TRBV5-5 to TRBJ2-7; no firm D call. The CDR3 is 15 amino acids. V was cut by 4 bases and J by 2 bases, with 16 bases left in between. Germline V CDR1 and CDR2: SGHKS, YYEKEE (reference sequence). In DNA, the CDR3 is TGTGCCAGCAGCCCCGTTGTTTATAGCACCTACGAGCAGTACTTC. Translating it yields CASSPVVYSTYEQYF.

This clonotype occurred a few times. The CDR3 DNA reads TGCAGTTGGGGCGGGGGGGCCTGGGAGCAGTTCTTC. This translates into CSWGGGAWEQFF. The gene calls are TRBV20-1 and TRBJ2-1, with 9 nucleotides matching TRBD2. Unmatched junction bases numbered 9, after V lost 8 bases and J lost 10 bases. This CDR3 contains 12 residues. Germline CDR1 is DFQATT and CDR2 is SNEGSKA (reference sequence).

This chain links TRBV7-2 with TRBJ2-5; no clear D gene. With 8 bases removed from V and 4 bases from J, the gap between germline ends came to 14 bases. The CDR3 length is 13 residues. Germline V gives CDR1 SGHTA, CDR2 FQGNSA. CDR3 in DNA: TGTGCCAGCGACCGCGGTACGAGAGAGACCCAGTACTTC. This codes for CASDRGTRETQYF. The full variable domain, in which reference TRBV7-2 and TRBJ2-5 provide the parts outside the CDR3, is GAGVSQSPSNKVTEKGKDVELRCDPISGHTALYWYRQSLGQGLEFLIYFQGNSAPDKSGLPSDRFSAERTGGSVSTLTIQRTQQEDSAVYLCASDRGTRETQYFGPGTRLLVL.

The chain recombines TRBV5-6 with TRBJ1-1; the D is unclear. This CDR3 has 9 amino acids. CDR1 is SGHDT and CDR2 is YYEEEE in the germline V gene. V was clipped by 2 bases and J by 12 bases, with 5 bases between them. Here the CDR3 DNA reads TGTGCCAGCAGCTTTACAACTTTCTTT. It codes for CASSFTTFF. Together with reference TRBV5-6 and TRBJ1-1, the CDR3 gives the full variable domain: DAGVTQSPTHLIKTRGQQVTLRCSPKSGHDTVSWYQQALGQGPQFIFQYYEEEERQRGNFPDRFSGHQFPNYSSELNVNALLLGDSALYLCASSFTTFFGQGTRLTVV.

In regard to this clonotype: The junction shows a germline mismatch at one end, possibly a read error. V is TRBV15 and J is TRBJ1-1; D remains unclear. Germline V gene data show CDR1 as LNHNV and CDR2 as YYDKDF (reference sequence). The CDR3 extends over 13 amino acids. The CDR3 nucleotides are TGTGCCACCAGCAGAGATGGAGGCGCCCAGCCCCATTTT. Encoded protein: CATSRDGGAQPHF.

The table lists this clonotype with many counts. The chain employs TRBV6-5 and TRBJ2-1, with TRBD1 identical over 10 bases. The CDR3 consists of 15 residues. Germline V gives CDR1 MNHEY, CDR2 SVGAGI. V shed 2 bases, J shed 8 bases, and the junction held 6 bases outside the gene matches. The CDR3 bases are TGTGCCAGCAGTTACCGGGACAGGGGCTTTTATGAGCAGTTCTTC. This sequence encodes CASSYRDRGFYEQFF.

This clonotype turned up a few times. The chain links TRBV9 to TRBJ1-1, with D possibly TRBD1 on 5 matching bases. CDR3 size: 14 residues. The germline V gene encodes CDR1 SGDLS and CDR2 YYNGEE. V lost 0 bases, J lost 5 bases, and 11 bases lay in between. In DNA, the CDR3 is TGTGCCAGCAGCGTAGTCATGGGGGTAACTGAAGCTTTCTTT. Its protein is CASSVVMGVTEAFF.

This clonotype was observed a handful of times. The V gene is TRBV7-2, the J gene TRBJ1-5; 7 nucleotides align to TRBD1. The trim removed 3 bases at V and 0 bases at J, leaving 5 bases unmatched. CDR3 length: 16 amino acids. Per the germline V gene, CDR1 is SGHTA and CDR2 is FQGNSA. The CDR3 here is CASSFGQDYSNQPQHF. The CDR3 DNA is TGTGCCAGCAGCTTTGGACAGGATTATAGCAATCAGCCCCAGCATTTT.

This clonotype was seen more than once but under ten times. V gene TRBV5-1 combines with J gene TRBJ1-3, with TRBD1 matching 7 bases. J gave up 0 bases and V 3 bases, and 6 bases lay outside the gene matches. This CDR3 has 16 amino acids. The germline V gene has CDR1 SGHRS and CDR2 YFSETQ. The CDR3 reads CASSWGWDSSGNTIYF. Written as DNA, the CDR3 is TGCGCCAGCAGCTGGGGATGGGACAGCTCTGGAAACACCATATATTTT.

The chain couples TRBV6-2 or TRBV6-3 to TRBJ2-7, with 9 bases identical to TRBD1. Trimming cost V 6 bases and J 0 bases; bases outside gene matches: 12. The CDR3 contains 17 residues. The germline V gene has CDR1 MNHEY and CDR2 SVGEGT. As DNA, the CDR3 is TGTGCCAGCAGACCGATCGGGACAGGGCCCTTCTCCTACGAGCAGTACTTC. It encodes CASRPIGTGPFSYEQYF.

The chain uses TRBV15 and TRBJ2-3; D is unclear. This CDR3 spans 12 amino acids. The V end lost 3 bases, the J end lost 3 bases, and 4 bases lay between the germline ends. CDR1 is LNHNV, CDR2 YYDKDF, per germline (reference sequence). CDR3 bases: TGTGCCACCAGCAGGTATACAGATACGCAGTATTTT. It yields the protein CATSRYTDTQYF.

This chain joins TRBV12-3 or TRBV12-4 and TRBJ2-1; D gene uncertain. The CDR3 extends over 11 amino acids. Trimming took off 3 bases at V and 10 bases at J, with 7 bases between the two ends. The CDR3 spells CASSFVAEQFF. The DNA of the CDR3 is TGTGCCAGCAGTTTCGTGGCGGAGCAGTTCTTC.

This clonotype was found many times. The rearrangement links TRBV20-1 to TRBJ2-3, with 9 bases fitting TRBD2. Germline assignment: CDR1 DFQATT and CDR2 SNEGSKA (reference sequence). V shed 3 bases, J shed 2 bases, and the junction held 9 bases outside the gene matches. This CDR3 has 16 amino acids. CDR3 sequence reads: CSASRAGGTPTDTQYF. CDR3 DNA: TGCAGTGCTAGTAGGGCGGGGGGGACACCCACAGATACGCAGTATTTT.

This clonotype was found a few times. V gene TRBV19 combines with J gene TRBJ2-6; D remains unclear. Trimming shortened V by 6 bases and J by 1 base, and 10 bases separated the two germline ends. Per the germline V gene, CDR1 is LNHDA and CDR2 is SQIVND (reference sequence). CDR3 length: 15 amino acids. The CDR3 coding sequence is TGTGCCAGTAGGGGCGCGCAGTCTGGGGCCAACGTCCTGACTTTC. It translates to CASRGAQSGANVLTF.

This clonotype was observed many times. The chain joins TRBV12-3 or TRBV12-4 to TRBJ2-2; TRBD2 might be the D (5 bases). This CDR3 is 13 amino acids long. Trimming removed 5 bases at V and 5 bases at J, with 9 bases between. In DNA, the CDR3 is TGTGCCAGCAGTCAAACTAGTACCGGGGAGCTGTTTTTT. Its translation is CASSQTSTGELFF.

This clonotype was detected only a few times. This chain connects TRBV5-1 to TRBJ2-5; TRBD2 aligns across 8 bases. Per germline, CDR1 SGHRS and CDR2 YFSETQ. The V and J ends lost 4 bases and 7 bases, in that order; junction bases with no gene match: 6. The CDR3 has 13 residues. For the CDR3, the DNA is TGCGCCAGCAGCCCCGGGGGGGCCGGGACCCAGTACTTC. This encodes CASSPGGAGTQYF. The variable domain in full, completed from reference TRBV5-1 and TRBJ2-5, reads KAGVTQTPRYLIKTRGQQVTLSCSPISGHRSVSWYQQTPGQGLQFLFEYFSETQRNKGNFPGRFSGRQFSNSRSEMNVSTLELGDSALYLCASSPGGAGTQYFGPGTRLLVL.

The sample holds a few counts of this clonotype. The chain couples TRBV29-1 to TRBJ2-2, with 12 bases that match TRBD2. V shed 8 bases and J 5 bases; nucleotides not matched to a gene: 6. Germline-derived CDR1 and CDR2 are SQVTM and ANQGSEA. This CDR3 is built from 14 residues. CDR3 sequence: CSLLAGGGTGELFF. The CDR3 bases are TGCAGCTTACTAGCGGGGGGAGGAACCGGGGAGCTGTTTTTT.